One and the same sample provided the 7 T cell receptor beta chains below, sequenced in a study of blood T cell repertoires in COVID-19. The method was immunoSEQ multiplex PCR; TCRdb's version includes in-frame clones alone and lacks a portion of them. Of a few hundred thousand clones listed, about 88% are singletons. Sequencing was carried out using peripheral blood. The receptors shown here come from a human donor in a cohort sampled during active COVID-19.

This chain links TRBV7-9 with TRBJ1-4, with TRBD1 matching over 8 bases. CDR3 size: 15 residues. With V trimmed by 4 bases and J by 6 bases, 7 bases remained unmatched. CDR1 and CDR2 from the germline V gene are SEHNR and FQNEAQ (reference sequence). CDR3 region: CASSYKQGEYEKLFF. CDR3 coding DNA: TGTGCCAGCAGCTACAAACAGGGGGAGTATGAAAAACTGTTTTTT.

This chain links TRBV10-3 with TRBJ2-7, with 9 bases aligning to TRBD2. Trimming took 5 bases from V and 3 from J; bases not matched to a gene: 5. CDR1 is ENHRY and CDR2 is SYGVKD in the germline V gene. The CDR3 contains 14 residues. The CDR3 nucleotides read TGTGCCATCAGTCGGACTAGCGCAAACTACGAGCAGTACTTC. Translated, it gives CAISRTSANYEQYF.

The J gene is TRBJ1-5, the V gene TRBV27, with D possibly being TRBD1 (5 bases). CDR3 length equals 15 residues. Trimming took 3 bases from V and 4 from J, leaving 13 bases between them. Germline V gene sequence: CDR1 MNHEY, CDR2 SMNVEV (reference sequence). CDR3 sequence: CASSFKARANQPQHF. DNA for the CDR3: TGTGCCAGCAGTTTTAAGGCCAGGGCTAATCAGCCCCAGCATTTT.

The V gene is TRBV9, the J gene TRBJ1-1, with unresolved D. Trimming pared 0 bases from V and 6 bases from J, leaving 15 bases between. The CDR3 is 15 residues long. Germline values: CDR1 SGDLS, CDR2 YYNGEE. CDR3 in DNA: TGTGCCAGCAGCGTAGGGGCAGGCTACCCTTCTGAAGCTTTCTTT. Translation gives CASSVGAGYPSEAFF.

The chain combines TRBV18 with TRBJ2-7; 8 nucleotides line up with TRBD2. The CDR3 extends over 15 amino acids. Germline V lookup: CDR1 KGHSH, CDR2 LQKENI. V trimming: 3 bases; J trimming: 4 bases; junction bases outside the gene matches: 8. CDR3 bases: TGTGCCAGCTCACCCCCGGGAGGGCCGTCTTACGAGCAGTACTTC. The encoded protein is CASSPPGGPSYEQYF.

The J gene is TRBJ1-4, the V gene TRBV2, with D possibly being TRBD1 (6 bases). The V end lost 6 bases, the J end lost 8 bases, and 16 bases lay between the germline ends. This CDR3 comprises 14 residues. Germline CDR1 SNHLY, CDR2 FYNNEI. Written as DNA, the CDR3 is TGTGCCAGCAGGGCAGGGGATCTGGTGGAAAAACTGTTTTTT. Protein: CASRAGDLVEKLFF.

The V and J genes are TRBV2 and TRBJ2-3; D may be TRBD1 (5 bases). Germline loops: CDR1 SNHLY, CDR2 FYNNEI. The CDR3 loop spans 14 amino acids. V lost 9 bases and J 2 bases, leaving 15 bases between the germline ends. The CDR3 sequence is CASYAAGSTDTQYF. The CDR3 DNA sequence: TGTGCCAGTTACGCAGCAGGGTCCACAGATACGCAGTATTTT.